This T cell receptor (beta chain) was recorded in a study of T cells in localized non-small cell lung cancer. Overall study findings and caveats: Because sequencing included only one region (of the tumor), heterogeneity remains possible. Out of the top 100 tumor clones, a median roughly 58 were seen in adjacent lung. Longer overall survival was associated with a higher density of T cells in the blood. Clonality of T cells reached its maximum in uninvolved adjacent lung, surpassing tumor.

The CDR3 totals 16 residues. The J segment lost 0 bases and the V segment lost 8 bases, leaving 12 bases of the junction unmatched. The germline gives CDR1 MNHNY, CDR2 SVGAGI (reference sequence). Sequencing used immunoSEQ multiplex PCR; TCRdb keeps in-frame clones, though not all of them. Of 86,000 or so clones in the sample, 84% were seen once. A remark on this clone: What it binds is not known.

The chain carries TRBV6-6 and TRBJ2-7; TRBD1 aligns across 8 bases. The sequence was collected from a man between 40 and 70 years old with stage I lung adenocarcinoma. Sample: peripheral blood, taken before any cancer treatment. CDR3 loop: CASHRDRILSSYEQYF. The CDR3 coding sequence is TGTGCCAGCCACCGGGACAGGATATTGTCCTCCTACGAGCAGTACTTC.